The clone carrying this T cell receptor (beta chain) was observed at least ten times. TCRdb ran MiXCR on the 5' RACE reads and lists one entry per CDR3 protein. The data show tens of thousands of distinct CDR3 sequences, with approximately 9.5% seen just once and around 5.5% held by the top ten. The sample originates from a study of early T cells in non-severe SARS-CoV-2 infection. Germline V gene sequence: CDR1 SGHRS, CDR2 YFSETQ. Trimming took 3 bases from V and 3 from J, leaving 15 bases between them. The CDR3 contains 15 residues. Sequenced sample: whole blood. This sequence joins TRBV5-1 and TRBJ1-1, with a possible D match to TRBD1 (6 bases). The TCR comes from an adult who was a healthcare worker with PCR-confirmed SARS-CoV-2 infection or an uninfected control (not recorded which). The CDR3 spells CASSSATGGDTEAFF. The DNA of the CDR3 is TGCGCCAGCAGCTCGGCGACAGGAGGGGACACTGAAGCTTTCTTT.